The T cell receptor (beta chain) under discussion was sequenced for a study of blood T cell repertoires in COVID-19. The overall study: T cells, B-cell-depleted T cells, or PBMCs supplied cDNA or gDNA.

V lost 5 bases and J lost 4; bases outside the gene matches: 14. The CDR3 totals 18 residues. Per germline, CDR1 SEHNR and CDR2 FQNEAQ (reference sequence). In the authors' workflow: Reference gene primer amplification gave nucleated cell count estimates. Profiling relied on immunoSEQ multiplex PCR, and the TCRdb table lists in-frame clones only, not all of them. Clonal size and the V and J genes are those of that table, whereas D and trimming came from the DNA. The data show 200,000 or so clones, about 90% seen once. What was sequenced was peripheral blood. This TCR came from a woman aged 45-59 years with acute or convalescent COVID-19. V is TRBV7-9 and J is TRBJ2-1; 10 nucleotides agree with TRBD2. For the CDR3, the DNA is TGTGCCAGCAGCCCCGGACTAGCGGCAACGAAGGATTACAATGAGCAGTTCTTC. It specifies CASSPGLAATKDYNEQFF.